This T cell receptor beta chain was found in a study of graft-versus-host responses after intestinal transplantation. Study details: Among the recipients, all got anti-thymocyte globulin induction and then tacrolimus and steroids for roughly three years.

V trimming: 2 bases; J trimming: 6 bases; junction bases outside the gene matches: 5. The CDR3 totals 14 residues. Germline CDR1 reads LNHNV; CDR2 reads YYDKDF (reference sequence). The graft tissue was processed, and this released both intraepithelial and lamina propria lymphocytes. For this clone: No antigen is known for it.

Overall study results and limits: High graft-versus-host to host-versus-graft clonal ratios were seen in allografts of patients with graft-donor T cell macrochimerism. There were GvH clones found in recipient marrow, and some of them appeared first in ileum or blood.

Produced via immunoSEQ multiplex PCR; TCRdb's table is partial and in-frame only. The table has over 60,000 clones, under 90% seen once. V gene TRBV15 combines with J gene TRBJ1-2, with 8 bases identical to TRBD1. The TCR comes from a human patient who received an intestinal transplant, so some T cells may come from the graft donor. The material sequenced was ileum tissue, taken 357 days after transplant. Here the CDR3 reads CATSRKTGDHGYTF. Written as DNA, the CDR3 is TGTGCCACCAGCAGAAAGACAGGGGATCATGGCTACACCTTC. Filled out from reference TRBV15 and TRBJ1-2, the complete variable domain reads DAMVIQNPRYQVTQFGKPVTLSCSQTLNHNVMYWYQQKSSQAPKLLFHYYDKDFNNEADTPDNFQSRRPNTSFCFLDIRSPGLGDTAMYLCATSRKTGDHGYTFGSGTRLTVV.